One and the same sample provided the 9 T cell receptor beta chains below, sequenced in a study of response to subunit inactivated influenza vaccine. From the RT-PCR reads, TCRdb called clonotypes with MiXCR, one entry per CDR3 protein. The sample lists some 500,000 distinct CDR3 sequences; 10% to 15% were seen once. Sequencing used PBMCs from blood, obtained 35 to 45 days after vaccination. These receptors originate from a man aged 50 or older who received an inactivated influenza vaccine.

This clonotype was counted at least ten times. The genes are TRBV10-3 and TRBJ1-6; D is possibly TRBD1 (5 bases). CDR1 is ENHRY, CDR2 SYGVKD, per germline. Trimming cost V 4 bases and J 5 bases, with 9 bases left between them. This CDR3 contains 14 residues. The CDR3 sequence: CAISVDRDNSPLHF. CDR3 bases: TGTGCCATCAGTGTAGACAGAGATAATTCACCCCTCCACTTT.

In DNA form, the CDR3 reads TGTGCCAGCAACATAGGCTCGTTCTACGAGCAGTACTTC. Amino acid sequence: CASNIGSFYEQYF. This chain uses TRBV6-1 with TRBJ2-7; no reliable D call. There are 13 residues in the CDR3. Trimming cost V 7 bases and J 3 bases, with 13 bases left between them. CDR1 and CDR2 from the germline V gene are MNHNS and SASEGT.

This clonotype came up a few times. This chain joins TRBV6-1 and TRBJ1-2; TRBD1 agrees at 8 bases. The V and J ends lost 6 bases and 4 bases, in that order; junction bases with no gene match: 7. CDR1 is MNHNS and CDR2 is SASEGT in the germline V gene. CDR3 length: 14 residues. The CDR3: CASRDRAFGYGYTF. Here the CDR3 DNA reads TGTGCCAGCAGGGACAGGGCCTTTGGCTATGGCTACACCTTC.

This clonotype was detected a few times. The chain's CDR3 is CASRSSGRVPETQYF. CDR3 nucleotides: TGTGCCAGCAGGTCTAGCGGGAGGGTACCAGAGACCCAGTACTTC. V is TRBV12-3 or TRBV12-4 and J is TRBJ2-5; 12 bases are shared with TRBD2. The V and J ends lost 6 bases and 4 bases, in that order; junction bases with no gene match: 6. This CDR3 spans 15 amino acids.

The genes are TRBV7-2 and TRBJ2-5; TRBD1 agrees at 7 bases. In germline, CDR1 is SGHTA, CDR2 FQGNSA. J gave up 5 bases and V 2 bases, and 11 bases lay outside the gene matches. The CDR3 runs 16 residues. CDR3 bases: TGTGCCAGCAGCTTACTGGGGTCTACAGGGGCTGAGACCCAGTACTTC. Its protein product is CASSLLGSTGAETQYF. The entire variable domain, with the rest obtained from reference TRBV7-2 and TRBJ2-5, is as follows: GAGVSQSPSNKVTEKGKDVELRCDPISGHTALYWYRQSLGQGLEFLIYFQGNSAPDKSGLPSDRFSAERTGGSVSTLTIQRTQQEDSAVYLCASSLLGSTGAETQYFGPGTRLLVL.

V and J are TRBV9 and TRBJ2-1; TRBD1 or TRBD2 may be the D gene (5 bases each). This CDR3 has 16 amino acids. Germline CDR1 is SGDLS and CDR2 is YYNGEE. Trimming shortened V by 0 bases and J by 2 bases, and 12 bases separated the two germline ends. CDR3 loop: CASSVGSTGPYNEQFF. The DNA of the CDR3 is TGTGCCAGCAGCGTAGGGAGCACGGGGCCCTACAATGAGCAGTTCTTC.

This clonotype was picked up many times. V gene TRBV20-1 combines with J gene TRBJ1-4, with TRBD1 identical over 9 bases. The CDR3 has 14 amino acids. Germline CDR1 DFQATT, CDR2 SNEGSKA (reference sequence). The J segment lost 6 bases and the V segment lost 2 bases, leaving 4 bases of the junction unmatched. CDR3 residues: CSARLRQGDEKLFF. CDR3 nucleotide sequence: TGCAGTGCTAGATTGCGACAGGGGGATGAAAAACTGTTTTTT.

Only a few counts were recorded for this clonotype. The chain uses TRBV28 and TRBJ2-7, with 7 bases identical to TRBD2. Germline CDR1 reads MDHEN; CDR2 reads SYDVKM. This CDR3 region has 16 residues. The trim removed 7 bases at V and 3 bases at J, leaving 15 bases unmatched. CDR3 in amino acids: CASTPRRAGARYEQYF. The CDR3 DNA reads as TGTGCCAGCACCCCGAGACGGGCGGGAGCCCGCTACGAGCAGTACTTC.

This clonotype was recorded a few times. The V call is TRBV6-1, the J call TRBJ2-3, with D possibly matching TRBD1 (7 bases). The CDR3 spans 15 residues. Trimming removed 4 bases at V and 2 bases at J, with 13 bases between. The V gene's germline CDR1 is MNHNS and CDR2 SASEGT. The CDR3 nucleotides read TGTGCCAGCAGTGCAGGGGGGAACCCCACAGATACGCAGTATTTT. Translation gives CASSAGGNPTDTQYF.